A selection of T cell receptor beta chains follows, all from one sample in a study of cytotoxic CD8 clonotypes in ibrutinib-treated CLL. Method: immunoSEQ multiplex PCR; TCRdb's copy keeps in-frame clones and lacks some. The table has 150,000 or so clones, 81% seen once. The sample here was PBMCs, taken after 12 months of ibrutinib treatment. All receptors come from a human donor with chronic lymphocytic leukemia. Both conserved end residues are trimmed from each CDR3. Each record gives: V gene, clone size, J gene, CDR3 protein. A row's size may be missing; if present it is once, few, many or a size class.

v_call: TRBV19
clone_size: NA
j_call: TRBJ1-3
cdr3_aa: ASSIRDAGNTIY

v_call: TRBV11-2
clone_size: NA
j_call: TRBJ2-3
cdr3_aa: ASSETAGRTDTQY

v_call: TRBV2
clone_size: NA
j_call: TRBJ1-6
cdr3_aa: ASRIQGTRNSPLH

v_call: TRBV19
clone_size: NA
j_call: TRBJ1-3
cdr3_aa: ASRDLGTRSYGNTIY

v_call: TRBV6-5
clone_size: NA
j_call: TRBJ2-1
cdr3_aa: ASSYSKYGPNEQF

v_call: TRBV19
clone_size: once
j_call: TRBJ2-1
cdr3_aa: ASIQPGRTNEQF

v_call: TRBV18
clone_size: NA
j_call: TRBJ1-2
cdr3_aa: ASSEDQDYGYT

v_call: TRBV27
clone_size: NA
j_call: TRBJ1-1
cdr3_aa: ASSSLGQGNTEAF

v_call: TRBV27
clone_size: few
j_call: TRBJ1-5
cdr3_aa: ASSLMGQIHNQPQH

v_call: TRBV18
clone_size: NA
j_call: TRBJ2-3
cdr3_aa: ASSPPVGGPDTQY

v_call: TRBV28
clone_size: NA
j_call: TRBJ2-1
cdr3_aa: ASEGTSGGYNEQF

v_call: TRBV7-9
clone_size: NA
j_call: TRBJ1-2
cdr3_aa: ASSTRTGNYGYT

v_call: TRBV19
clone_size: NA
j_call: TRBJ2-1
cdr3_aa: ASSLAGGPGNEQF

v_call: TRBV15
clone_size: few
j_call: TRBJ2-3
cdr3_aa: ATSRDPGGSMNADTQY

v_call: TRBV6-1
clone_size: NA
j_call: TRBJ2-5
cdr3_aa: ASTLRGSAETQY

v_call: TRBV5-1
clone_size: NA
j_call: TRBJ2-5
cdr3_aa: ASSYRIDQETQY

v_call: TRBV28
clone_size: NA
j_call: TRBJ2-1
cdr3_aa: ASSLGLAGPSEQF

v_call: TRBV18
clone_size: NA
j_call: TRBJ1-6
cdr3_aa: ASSPSGNYNSPLH

v_call: TRBV6-5
clone_size: NA
j_call: TRBJ1-1
cdr3_aa: ASSYRRNTEAF

v_call: TRBV18
clone_size: NA
j_call: TRBJ1-4
cdr3_aa: ASSHDGGNEKLF

v_call: TRBV7-7
clone_size: NA
j_call: TRBJ2-5
cdr3_aa: ASSASRGETQY

v_call: TRBV5-4
clone_size: few
j_call: TRBJ2-5
cdr3_aa: ASSLGGTSGLYQETQY

v_call: TRBV29-1
clone_size: NA
j_call: TRBJ1-1
cdr3_aa: SVEAGITEAF

v_call: TRBV5-1
clone_size: NA
j_call: TRBJ1-2
cdr3_aa: ASSLEGPTHGYT

v_call: TRBV19
clone_size: NA
j_call: TRBJ1-1
cdr3_aa: ASSTSANTEAF

v_call: TRBV7-2
clone_size: NA
j_call: TRBJ1-5
cdr3_aa: ASSPGTGFGPQH

v_call: TRBV6-1
clone_size: NA
j_call: TRBJ2-7
cdr3_aa: ASSLVSYEQY